This T cell receptor beta chain was obtained from a study of CD8 T cells in Susac syndrome. The RNA, about 0.45 to 1 ug, was put through reverse transcription using random hexamers. Amplification of TCR beta CDR3 used immunoSEQ multiplex PCR across 54 Vbeta and 13 Jbeta. TCRdb redid the calling of the immunoSEQ multiplex PCR reads with MiXCR, one entry per CDR3 protein. Among about 290,000 distinct CDR3 sequences listed, about 91% were seen once. Patients with stable or active relapsing-remitting disease, all of them treatment-naive, made up the multiple sclerosis controls. The authors negatively isolated CD8+ and CD4+ T cells and FACS-enriched TEMRA cells. The CDR3 totals 17 residues. Germline V gene sequence: CDR1 SGHDN, CDR2 FVKESK. V was trimmed by 4 bases and J by 3 bases, leaving 18 bases between them. Findings and caveats of the study: The study conceded that its TCR sequencing and HLA analysis involved relatively few individuals.

In regard to this clonotype: Its cognate antigen is unknown.

The V call is TRBV14, the J call TRBJ2-2; D possibly corresponds to TRBD1 (6 bases). The sequence came from a human donor with multiple sclerosis. The source material was CD8+ T cells from PBMCs. As DNA, the CDR3 is TGTGCCAGCAGCCGGGCAGGAGAGGGGGTCTACACCGGGGAGCTGTTTTTT. This encodes CASSRAGEGVYTGELFF. Looking up the rest from reference TRBV14 and TRBJ2-2 gives the full variable domain: EAGVTQFPSHSVIEKGQTVTLRCDPISGHDNLYWYRRVMGKEIKFLLHFVKESKQDESGMPNNRFLAERTGGTYSTLKVQPAELEDSGVYFCASSRAGEGVYTGELFFGEGSRLTVL.